The 24 T cell receptor beta chains below come from one sample, sequenced in a study of T cells in localized non-small cell lung cancer. Assay used: immunoSEQ multiplex PCR; TCRdb lists only in-frame clones, some missing. The sample consists of 20,000 to 25,000 clones, over 80% of them appearing once. The sample was PBMCs, taken before any cancer treatment. These TCRs come from a man aged 40-75 years with stage II squamous cell lung carcinoma.

The chain combines TRBV5-5 with TRBJ2-7; perhaps TRBD2 as D (6 bases). CDR1 is SGHKS, CDR2 YYEKEE, per germline (reference sequence). V was shortened by 4 bases and J by 3 bases, with 26 bases between the two germline ends. The CDR3 covers 18 residues. In nucleotides, the CDR3 is TGTGCCAGCAGCCAATTGGCTCGGTCGGGAGCTACATTCTACGAGCAGTACTTC. Residues: CASSQLARSGATFYEQYF.

This CDR3 reads CASSFWGKDTQYF. In DNA form, the CDR3 reads TGTGCCAGCAGTTTTTGGGGGAAGGATACGCAGTATTTT. V and J are TRBV6-6 and TRBJ2-3; the D gene could be TRBD1 or TRBD2 (5 bases each). In germline, CDR1 is MNHNY, CDR2 SVGAGI (reference sequence). Trimming removed 4 bases at V and 6 bases at J, with 11 bases between. The CDR3 spans 13 residues.

This sequence joins TRBV27 and TRBJ2-7; TRBD1 might be the D (5 bases). The V end was cut by 8 bases, the J end by 0 bases, with 11 bases between. This CDR3 spans 13 amino acids. Germline CDR1 and CDR2: MNHEY and SMNVEV (reference sequence). CDR3 nucleotides: TGTGCCAGCCGCCTAGGGGCCTCCTACGAGCAGTACTTC. Its translation is CASRLGASYEQYF.

The chain links TRBV2 to TRBJ1-2; D remains unclear. V lost 2 bases to trimming and J lost 2 bases, with 3 bases between them. Germline V gives CDR1 SNHLY, CDR2 FYNNEI. The CDR3 has 12 amino acids. CDR3 sequence (DNA): TGTGCCAGCAGTGAAAGGAACTATGGCTACACCTTC. It is translated as CASSERNYGYTF. Full variable domain (rest looked up from reference TRBV2 and TRBJ1-2): EPEVTQTPSHQVTQMGQEVILRCVPISNHLYFYWYRQILGQKVEFLVSFYNNEISEKSEIFDDQFSVERPDGSNFTLKIRSTKLEDSAMYFCASSERNYGYTFGSGTRLTVV.

The CDR3 is CASSLLRNEQYF. As DNA, the CDR3 is TGTGCCAGCAGCTTACTCAGGAACGAGCAGTACTTC. The J gene is TRBJ2-7, the V gene TRBV7-9; no clear D gene. The ends were cut back, 2 bases at V and 5 bases at J, with 7 bases in the middle. The CDR3 runs to 12 residues. Germline-derived CDR1 and CDR2 are SEHNR and FQNEAQ (reference sequence).

This rearrangement joins TRBV5-4 to TRBJ2-1; D is uncertain. The CDR3 length is 14 residues. From germline, CDR1 is SGHNT and CDR2 YYREEE (reference sequence). Trimming cost V 4 bases and J 2 bases, with 10 bases left between them. CDR3: CASSPRAAYNEQFF. As DNA, the CDR3 is TGTGCCAGCAGCCCTCGTGCAGCCTACAATGAGCAGTTCTTC.

The rearrangement joins TRBV4-2 to TRBJ2-2; D unresolved. The V end was cut by 4 bases, the J end by 11 bases, with 17 bases between. The CDR3 loop spans 14 amino acids. CDR1 and CDR2 from the germline V gene are LGHNA and YNFKEQ. The chain's CDR3 is CASSRDRTYDELFF. CDR3 nucleotide sequence: TGTGCCAGCAGCCGAGATCGTACATATGATGAGCTGTTTTTT.

This clone was seen just once. The gene calls are TRBV6-6 and TRBJ2-7, with D unclear. Per the germline V gene, CDR1 is MNHNY and CDR2 is SVGAGI (reference sequence). The V and J ends lost 2 bases and 0 bases respectively, with 8 bases between them. This CDR3 has 14 residues. The CDR3 DNA is TGTGCCAGCAGTTACGCAACTGGCTCCTACGAGCAGTACTTC. It is translated as CASSYATGSYEQYF.

This clone was counted once. The gene calls are TRBV4-1 and TRBJ1-2; D is unclear. CDR1 and CDR2 (germline): MGHRA, YSYEKL. The CDR3 extends over 17 amino acids. Trimming pared 2 bases from V and 2 bases from J, leaving 18 bases between. The CDR3 sequence: CASSQFPVRLTNYGYTF. As DNA, the CDR3 is TGCGCCAGCAGCCAATTTCCGGTGAGGCTGACAAACTATGGCTACACCTTC.

The chain combines TRBV7-7 with TRBJ2-5; D not resolved. The V end lost 1 base, the J end lost 4 bases, and 4 bases lay between the germline ends. There are 12 residues in the CDR3. From germline, CDR1 is SSHAT and CDR2 FNYEAQ (reference sequence). In nucleotides, the CDR3 is TGTGCCAGCAGCTTAGTTCCAGAGACCCAGTACTTC. It encodes CASSLVPETQYF.

The chain joins TRBV11-1 to TRBJ1-1; D unclear. The CDR3 consists of 15 residues. The germline CDR1 and CDR2 sequences are SGHAT and FQDESV (reference sequence). The germline V and J ends were trimmed by 5 bases and 2 bases, with 15 bases remaining between them. The CDR3 region is CASSLIGIGNTEAFF. The CDR3 DNA is TGTGCCAGCAGCCTAATAGGAATAGGAAACACTGAAGCTTTCTTT.

The V and J genes are TRBV7-2 and TRBJ2-3, with TRBD2 matching over 8 bases. This CDR3 region has 15 residues. Germline-derived CDR1 and CDR2 are SGHTA and FQGNSA. V trimming: 5 bases; J trimming: 13 bases; junction bases outside the gene matches: 17. The CDR3 DNA follows: TGTGCCAGCAGCCCCGAGGGAGCGGGAGCCATGTTCGAGTATTTT. It specifies CASSPEGAGAMFEYF.

The genes are TRBV9 and TRBJ1-6, with D possibly being TRBD1 (5 bases). V was shortened by 0 bases and J by 10 bases, with 5 bases between the two germline ends. Germline values: CDR1 SGDLS, CDR2 YYNGEE. The CDR3 contains 12 residues. CDR3 in DNA: TGTGCCAGCAGCGTAGGACAGTCACCCCTCCACTTT. Amino acids: CASSVGQSPLHF.

The V gene is TRBV7-2, the J gene TRBJ1-1, with 9 bases identical to TRBD1. The CDR3 sequence is 16 residues long. Germline assignment: CDR1 SGHTA and CDR2 FQGNSA. The V gene end was trimmed by 4 bases and the J gene end by 0 bases; junction bases not matched to a gene: 6. The CDR3 DNA is TGTGCCAGCAGCTGGGACAGGGCCATAATGAACACTGAAGCTTTCTTT. This sequence encodes CASSWDRAIMNTEAFF.

Comment on this clone: At one end the junction does not follow the germline gene, possibly because of a read error. The chain employs TRBV7-7 and TRBJ2-5, with a weak D call TRBD2 (5 bases). Looked up from germline, CDR1 is SSHAT and CDR2 is FNYEAQ (reference sequence). CDR3 length: 13 amino acids. The CDR3 region is CASSLGAVETQYF. The CDR3 bases are TGTGCTAGCAGCTTAGGAGCGGTGGAGACCCAGTACTTC.

The chain joins TRBV5-1 to TRBJ1-5, with D perhaps TRBD1 (5 bases). Per the germline V gene, CDR1 is SGHRS and CDR2 is YFSETQ. This CDR3 is 13 amino acids long. V shed 0 bases and J shed 5 bases, with 6 bases lying between them. CDR3 DNA sequence: TGCGCCAGCAGCTTGGGAGGGGATCAGCCCCAGCATTTT. This encodes CASSLGGDQPQHF.

The J gene is TRBJ2-1, the V gene TRBV7-9; 9 bases fit TRBD1. The germline V gene encodes CDR1 SEHNR and CDR2 FQNEAQ (reference sequence). V was clipped by 3 bases and J by 8 bases; unmatched bases: 5. CDR3 size: 14 residues. The CDR3 DNA reads as TGTGCCAGCAGCTTCGGGACAGGGTTCGATGAGCAGTTCTTC. The encoded protein is CASSFGTGFDEQFF.

The rearrangement links TRBV5-6 to TRBJ2-5; a possible D gene is TRBD2 (6 bases). V lost 4 bases and J lost 8, with 15 bases in between. This CDR3 has 13 residues. CDR1 SGHDT and CDR2 YYEEEE come from the germline V gene. CDR3 region: CASSGGLIFTQYF. The CDR3, as DNA: TGTGCCAGCAGCGGAGGACTAATCTTCACCCAGTACTTC.

The rearrangement uses TRBV18 and TRBJ2-3; D ambiguous. Germline CDR1 KGHSH, CDR2 LQKENI. The CDR3 is 13 amino acids. V lost 3 bases, J lost 1 base, and 5 bases lay in between. This CDR3 reads CASSPGRTDTQYF. DNA of the CDR3: TGTGCCAGCTCACCCGGCCGCACAGATACGCAGTATTTT.

V and J are TRBV5-6 and TRBJ1-2; 9 nucleotides match TRBD1. CDR1 and CDR2 from the germline V gene are SGHDT and YYEEEE. This CDR3 is 13 amino acids long. With 4 bases clipped from V and 8 bases from J, the junction kept 6 bases outside the gene matches. The DNA for the CDR3 is TGTGCCAGCAGCCCCCGGGGACAGGGCGGCTACACCTTC. Protein product: CASSPRGQGGYTF.

The chain joins TRBV4-2 to TRBJ2-1, with TRBD2 matching 7 bases. Germline CDR1 is LGHNA and CDR2 is YNFKEQ. The CDR3 has 13 amino acids. With V trimmed by 1 base and J by 7 bases, 1 base remained unmatched. CDR3 sequence: CASSQAGGNEQFF. The CDR3 coding sequence is TGTGCCAGCAGCCAAGCCGGGGGGAATGAGCAGTTCTTC.

In nucleotides, the CDR3 is TGTGCCTGGAGTGGAGGGGCAGAACAGCCCCAGCATTTT. Amino acids: CAWSGGAEQPQHF. V and J are TRBV30 and TRBJ1-5; TRBD1 might be the D (5 bases). CDR3 size: 13 residues. Germline values: CDR1 GTSNPN, CDR2 SVGIG (reference sequence). V lost 1 base and J 7 bases, leaving 11 bases between the germline ends.

V is TRBV4-1 and J is TRBJ1-1; D remains ambiguous. Germline V gives CDR1 MGHRA, CDR2 YSYEKL. V was shortened by 5 bases and J by 1 base, with 14 bases between the two germline ends. The CDR3 extends over 15 amino acids. The CDR3 DNA follows: TGCGCCAGCAGCTTCCGACCGGCGGGGAACACTGAAGCTTTCTTT. Encoded protein: CASSFRPAGNTEAFF.

The gene calls are TRBV6-1 and TRBJ1-6, with 7 bases that match TRBD1. The germline gives CDR1 MNHNS, CDR2 SASEGT. The CDR3 loop spans 14 amino acids. With V trimmed by 5 bases and J by 9 bases, 7 bases remained unmatched. In DNA form, the CDR3 reads TGTGCCAGCAGTTTTGGACAGGAGGCTTCACCCCTCCACTTT. Encoded protein: CASSFGQEASPLHF.